A single sample is the source of the 19 T cell receptor beta chains below, sequenced in a study of T cell changes during pregnancy in multiple sclerosis. The method was immunoSEQ multiplex PCR; TCRdb's version includes in-frame clones alone and lacks a portion of them. In the table there are about 50,000 clones, about nine tenths of which are singletons. The sample was CD4+ T cells from peripheral blood mononuclear cells, taken after pregnancy. Every receptor here comes from a female donor in good health, enrolled as a control in a pregnancy study.

CDR3 DNA sequence: TGTGCCAGCCGTACCCAGGTCCCCGGGACCTACGAGCAGTACTTC. This translates into CASRTQVPGTYEQYF. This sequence joins TRBV6-5 and TRBJ2-7; possible D gene TRBD2, 5 bases. V was pared by 8 bases and J by 2 bases, with 19 bases between. Germline V gives CDR1 MNHEY, CDR2 SVGAGI. The CDR3 contains 15 residues.

The gene calls are TRBV28 and TRBJ2-7, with 8 bases that match TRBD2. This CDR3 is 14 amino acids long. The germline V gene has CDR1 MDHEN and CDR2 SYDVKM. The ends lost 2 bases at V and 4 bases at J; junction bases unmatched: 4. The CDR3, as DNA: TGTGCCAGCAGTTTAACTAGCGGAGATTACGAGCAGTACTTC. Protein sequence: CASSLTSGDYEQYF.

The chain couples TRBV18 to TRBJ1-1, with TRBD1 matching over 8 bases. Per germline, CDR1 KGHSH and CDR2 LQKENI. V lost 8 bases and J lost 2; bases outside the gene matches: 10. The CDR3 is 15 residues long. CDR3 residues: CASHRGNQFNTEAFF. The CDR3 DNA is TGTGCCAGCCACAGGGGGAATCAATTTAACACTGAAGCTTTCTTT.

V usage is TRBV6-5 and J usage is TRBJ2-7; tentatively, D is TRBD2 (5 bases). Germline lookup yields CDR1 MNHEY and CDR2 SVGAGI. The CDR3 runs to 13 residues. With 10 bases removed from V and 1 base from J, the gap between germline ends came to 14 bases. The CDR3 loop is CATRTHSSYEQYF. The CDR3 DNA is TGTGCCACGAGGACTCATTCTTCCTACGAGCAGTACTTC.

The J gene is TRBJ2-2, the V gene TRBV5-1; 9 bases match TRBD2. The CDR3 has 15 residues. Losses at the gene ends were 3 bases for V and 5 bases for J; bases not matched to a gene: 5. CDR1 SGHRS and CDR2 YFSETQ come from the germline V gene. CDR3 sequence reads: CASSWETSGTGELFF. The DNA of the CDR3 is TGCGCCAGCAGCTGGGAGACTAGCGGTACCGGGGAGCTGTTTTTT.

This clone has a handful of counts. The chain joins TRBV2 to TRBJ1-1; D unresolved. The V and J ends lost 1 base and 4 bases respectively, with 10 bases between them. Germline V gives CDR1 SNHLY, CDR2 FYNNEI. CDR3 size: 14 residues. CDR3 sequence (DNA): TGTGCCAGCAGTGAAGGGTATAGACTCACTGAAGCTTTCTTT. Encoded protein: CASSEGYRLTEAFF.

This chain connects TRBV13 to TRBJ2-7; D might be TRBD1 (6 bases). CDR1 PRHDT and CDR2 FYEKMQ come from the germline V gene (reference sequence). Trimming removed 4 bases at V and 4 bases at J, with 23 bases between. The CDR3 runs to 17 residues. Written as DNA, the CDR3 is TGTGCCAGCAGCTCGCTCTCTTCCGGGACAATACCTTACGAGCAGTACTTC. It is translated as CASSSLSSGTIPYEQYF.

V usage is TRBV6-6 and J usage is TRBJ2-7; 10 nucleotides line up with TRBD2. The germline V gene has CDR1 MNHNY and CDR2 SVGAGI (reference sequence). The CDR3 is 13 residues long. V trimming: 8 bases; J trimming: 3 bases; junction bases outside the gene matches: 4. CDR3: CASVVAGGYEQYF. In DNA, the CDR3 is TGTGCCAGCGTCGTAGCGGGGGGCTACGAGCAGTACTTC.

The chain uses TRBV19 and TRBJ2-1; TRBD2 aligns across 10 bases. J was trimmed by 4 bases and V by 5 bases; bases with no gene match: 11. Looked up from germline, CDR1 is LNHDA and CDR2 is SQIVND (reference sequence). The CDR3 runs to 17 residues. The CDR3 region is CASSSMQLAGSYNEQFF. DNA for the CDR3: TGTGCCAGTAGTTCCATGCAACTAGCGGGGAGTTACAATGAGCAGTTCTTC.

The J gene is TRBJ2-3, the V gene TRBV30; 7 bases fit TRBD2. Germline CDR1 and CDR2: GTSNPN and SVGIG (reference sequence). J gave up 3 bases and V 6 bases, and 6 bases lay outside the gene matches. The CDR3 runs to 13 residues. CDR3 nucleotide sequence: TGTGCCTGCACTGGGCGGGGGACAGATACGCAGTATTTT. Its translation is CACTGRGTDTQYF.

The J gene is TRBJ2-1, the V gene TRBV29-1, with 8 bases identical to TRBD2. This CDR3 spans 15 amino acids. V was clipped by 7 bases and J by 0 bases; unmatched bases: 8. Germline V gives CDR1 SQVTM, CDR2 ANQGSEA. CDR3 loop: CSARGGPVSYNEQFF. The CDR3 nucleotides read TGCAGCGCCCGGGGGGGACCCGTCTCCTACAATGAGCAGTTCTTC.

The CDR3 coding sequence is TGTGCCAGCAGCGTAGATAGCGGGAGAGTCGAGCAGTACTTC. This encodes CASSVDSGRVEQYF. The rearrangement joins TRBV9 to TRBJ2-7, with 9 bases that match TRBD2. The ends lost 0 bases at V and 6 bases at J; junction bases unmatched: 4. Germline values: CDR1 SGDLS, CDR2 YYNGEE. The CDR3 loop spans 14 amino acids.

V is TRBV28 and J is TRBJ2-5; D perhaps matches TRBD2 (5 bases). With 4 bases removed from V and 2 bases from J, the gap between germline ends came to 14 bases. Germline V gives CDR1 MDHEN, CDR2 SYDVKM. The CDR3 has 15 amino acids. DNA for the CDR3: TGTGCCAGCAGTTCCTCCGGAAGCGGTCAAGAGACCCAGTACTTC. It translates to CASSSSGSGQETQYF.

The V and J genes are TRBV11-2 and TRBJ2-5; tentatively, D is TRBD1 (5 bases). There are 12 residues in the CDR3. Trimming left V 8 bases short and J 2 bases short, with 9 bases between. CDR1 and CDR2 (germline): SGHAT, FQNNGV. The CDR3 DNA is TGTGCCAGCGGCCGACAGCAAGAGACCCAGTACTTC. It translates to CASGRQQETQYF.

The rearrangement uses TRBV6-5 and TRBJ1-1; 8 nucleotides match TRBD1. V gave up 3 bases and J gave up 1 base; unmatched junction bases: 1. Germline CDR1 is MNHEY and CDR2 is SVGAGI. The CDR3 sequence is 14 residues long. Here the CDR3 reads CASSYGQGNTEAFF. CDR3 bases: TGTGCCAGCAGTTATGGACAGGGGAACACTGAAGCTTTCTTT.

V usage is TRBV7-8 and J usage is TRBJ1-5; D call uncertain. The CDR3 is 18 residues long. In germline, CDR1 is SGHVS, CDR2 FQNEAQ. Trimming removed 3 bases from V and 0 bases from J, with 18 bases in between. The CDR3 bases are TGTGCCAGCAGCTTTAGGCCCGAAAACAGCAATAGCAATCAGCCCCAGCATTTT. Protein sequence: CASSFRPENSNSNQPQHF.

The chain recombines TRBV29-1 with TRBJ2-5, with 9 bases aligning to TRBD2. The V and J ends lost 3 bases and 4 bases, in that order; junction bases with no gene match: 9. The CDR3 contains 15 residues. Germline CDR1 and CDR2: SQVTM and ANQGSEA. The DNA for the CDR3 is TGCAGCGTTGATACGAAGGCGACTAGCGGAGAGACCCAGTACTTC. Protein sequence: CSVDTKATSGETQYF.

This clone was found once. This CDR3 is CASSSTGIEQYF. CDR3 in DNA: TGTGCCAGCAGCTCGACAGGGATCGAGCAGTACTTC. This rearrangement joins TRBV28 to TRBJ2-5; 7 bases agree with TRBD1. The DNA end favors TRBJ2-7, so the J call may be wrong. The CDR3 runs to 12 residues. Germline V gives CDR1 MDHEN, CDR2 SYDVKM.

This sequence joins TRBV7-9 and TRBJ1-1; weak D call: TRBD1 (5 bases). V was pared by 5 bases and J by 1 base, with 5 bases between. The germline V gene has CDR1 SEHNR and CDR2 FQNEAQ (reference sequence). This CDR3 has 12 residues. CDR3 sequence reads: CASSGQNTEAFF. In nucleotides, the CDR3 is TGTGCCAGCAGCGGACAGAACACTGAAGCTTTCTTT.